This record covers a single T cell receptor (beta chain). The sample is drawn from a study of OX40 agonist ivuxolimab in advanced cancers. Repertoires were generated with immunoSEQ multiplex PCR, while TCRdb's copy carries only in-frame clones and drops some. This table has some 43,000 clones, 86% appearing once. V was pared by 5 bases and J by 1 base, with 8 bases of the junction left unmatched. CDR1 is MRHNA and CDR2 is SNTAGT in the germline V gene. The CDR3 is 16 amino acids. This receptor was taken from an adult with an advanced solid tumor such as melanoma, head and neck, liver or kidney cancer. V usage is TRBV6-4 and J usage is TRBJ2-5, with 9 bases fitting TRBD2. Source: CD4+ or CD8+ T cells sorted from blood, taken in a trial of the OX40 agonist ivuxolimab. Here the CDR3 reads CASSQSGGMRQETQYF. The CDR3 DNA follows: TGTGCCAGCAGTCAGAGCGGGGGGATGCGCCAAGAGACCCAGTACTTC.